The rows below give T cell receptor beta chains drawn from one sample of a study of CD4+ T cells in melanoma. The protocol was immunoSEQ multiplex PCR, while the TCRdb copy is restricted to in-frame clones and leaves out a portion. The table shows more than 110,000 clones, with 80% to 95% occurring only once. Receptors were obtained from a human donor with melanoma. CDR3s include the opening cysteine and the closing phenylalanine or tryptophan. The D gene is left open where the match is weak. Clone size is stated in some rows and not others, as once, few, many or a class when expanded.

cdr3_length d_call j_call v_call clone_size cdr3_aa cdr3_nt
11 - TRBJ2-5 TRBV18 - CASSPYETQYF TGTGCCAGCTCACCGTACGAGACCCAGTACTTC
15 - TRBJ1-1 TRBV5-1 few CASSRGLGVNTEAFF TGCGCCAGCAGCCGGGGGTTAGGGGTCAACACTGAAGCTTTCTTT
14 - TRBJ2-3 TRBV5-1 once CASRGAGSTDTQYF TGCGCCAGCAGAGGGGCGGGGAGCACAGATACGCAGTATTTT
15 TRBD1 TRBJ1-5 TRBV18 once CASSPMGQGNQPQHF TGTGCCAGCTCACCAATGGGACAGGGCAATCAGCCCCAGCATTTT
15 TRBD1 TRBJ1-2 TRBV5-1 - CASSLAAGGRNGYTF TGCGCCAGCAGCTTGGCCGCAGGGGGACGGAATGGCTACACCTTC
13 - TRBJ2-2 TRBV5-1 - CASSLGGAGELFF TGCGCCAGCAGCTTGGGAGGGGCCGGGGAGCTGTTTTTT
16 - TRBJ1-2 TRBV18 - CASSPSQDGGVYGYTF TGTGCCAGCTCACCATCACAGGATGGGGGGGTTTATGGCTACACCTTC
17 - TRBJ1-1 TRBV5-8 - CASSLVQGKGMNTEAFF TGTGCCAGCAGCTTGGTCCAGGGAAAGGGGATGAACACTGAAGCTTTCTTT
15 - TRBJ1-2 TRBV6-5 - CASKDAGLSIYGYTF TGTGCCAGCAAAGACGCGGGACTGTCGATCTATGGCTACACCTTC
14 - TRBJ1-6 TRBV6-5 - CASSSGFMNSPLHF TGTGCCAGCAGTTCAGGGTTTATGAATTCACCCCTCCACTTT
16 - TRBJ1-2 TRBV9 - CASSGVPYPPSGGYTF TGTGCCAGCAGCGGGGTACCTTACCCACCAAGCGGCGGCTACACCTTC
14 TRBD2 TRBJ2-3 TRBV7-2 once CASSLAGGKDTQYF TGTGCCAGCAGCTTAGCGGGGGGGAAAGATACGCAGTATTTT
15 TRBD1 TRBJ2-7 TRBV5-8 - CASSPTGTGAHEQYF TGTGCCAGCAGCCCCACCGGGACAGGGGCCCACGAGCAGTACTTC
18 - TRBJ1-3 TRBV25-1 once CASSEWAGRGASGNTIYF TGTGCCAGCAGTGAATGGGCCGGGAGGGGCGCCTCTGGAAACACCATATATTTT
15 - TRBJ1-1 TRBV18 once CASSPLRGEEVKAFF TGTGCCAGCTCCCCCCTCCGGGGCGAGGAGGTTAAAGCTTTCTTT
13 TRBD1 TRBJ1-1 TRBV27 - CASSLGGGGEAFF TGTGCCAGCAGTTTAGGAGGGGGCGGTGAAGCTTTCTTT
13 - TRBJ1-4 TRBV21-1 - CATDGGLGEKLFF TGTGCCACCGACGGGGGGTTGGGCGAAAAACTGTTTTTT
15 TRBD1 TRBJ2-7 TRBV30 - CAWRGNRDSFYEQYF TGTGCCTGGAGGGGTAACCGGGACAGTTTCTACGAGCAGTACTTC
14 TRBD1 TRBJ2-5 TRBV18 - CASSPGTGRETQYF TGTGCCAGCTCACCAGGGACAGGGCGAGAGACCCAGTACTTC
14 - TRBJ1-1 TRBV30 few CAWSRNRANTEAFF TGTGCCTGGAGTAGGAACAGGGCGAACACTGAAGCTTTCTTT
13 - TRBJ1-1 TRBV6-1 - CASREGPDTEAFF TGTGCCAGCCGTGAGGGGCCCGACACTGAAGCTTTCTTT
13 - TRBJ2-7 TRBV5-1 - CASSNQGSYEQYF TGCGCCAGCAGCAATCAGGGCTCCTACGAGCAGTACTTC
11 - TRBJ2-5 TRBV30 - CAWGGGETQYF TGTGCCTGGGGAGGCGGAGAGACCCAGTACTTC
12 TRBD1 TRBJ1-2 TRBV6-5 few CASSSRGQGYTF TGTGCCAGCAGTTCGAGGGGGCAGGGCTACACCTTC
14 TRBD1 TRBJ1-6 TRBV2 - CASSLQGAGSPLHF TGTGCCAGCAGTCTACAGGGGGCGGGTTCACCCCTCCACTTT
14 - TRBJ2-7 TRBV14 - CASSQDRPPYEQYF TGTGCCAGCAGCCAAGACAGACCCCCCTACGAGCAGTACTTC
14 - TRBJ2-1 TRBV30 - CAWSVERQLQKQFF TGTGCCTGGAGTGTGGAGCGGCAACTACAGAAGCAGTTCTTC
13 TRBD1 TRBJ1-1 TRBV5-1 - CASSQGANTEAFF TGCGCCAGCAGCCAGGGGGCGAACACTGAAGCTTTCTTT
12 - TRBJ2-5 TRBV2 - CATRRTQETQYF TGTGCCACCCGGCGGACTCAAGAGACCCAGTACTTC
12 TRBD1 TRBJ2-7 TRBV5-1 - CASSSTGLEQYF TGCGCCAGCAGCTCGACAGGGCTCGAGCAGTACTTC
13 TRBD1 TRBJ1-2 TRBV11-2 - CASSFGQGVGYTF TGTGCCAGCAGCTTCGGACAGGGCGTTGGCTACACCTTC